The rows below give T cell receptor beta chains drawn from one sample of a study of siplizumab effects on memory and regulatory T cells. This table comes from immunoSEQ multiplex PCR, and its TCRdb copy is limited to in-frame clones, with some not included. Of around 100,000 clones in the sample, about nine tenths are singletons; the top ten hold roughly 0.15%. Sample: CD4+ T cells sorted from blood. Receptor source: a human donor in good health. CDR3s include the opening cysteine and the closing phenylalanine or tryptophan. The D gene is left open where the match is weak. Some rows mark clone size as missing; the rest say once, few, many or name a class of expanded clone.

J gene: TRBJ1-3
V gene: TRBV11-2
clone size: NA
D gene: NA
CDR3 protein: CASSLDQNTIYF
CDR3 DNA: TGTGCCAGCAGCTTAGATCAAAACACCATATATTTT

J gene: TRBJ1-2
V gene: TRBV7-9
clone size: NA
D gene: NA
CDR3 protein: CASSLISGPNYGYTF
CDR3 DNA: TGTGCCAGCAGCTTAATTAGTGGCCCTAACTATGGCTACACCTTC

J gene: TRBJ2-2
V gene: TRBV7-2
clone size: NA
D gene: NA
CDR3 protein: CASSPLPAINTGELFF
CDR3 DNA: TGTGCCAGCAGCCCCCTCCCGGCGATAAACACCGGGGAGCTGTTTTTT

J gene: TRBJ2-1
V gene: TRBV30
clone size: NA
D gene: NA
CDR3 protein: CAWRFLRQSRYNEQFF
CDR3 DNA: TGTGCCTGGAGGTTTTTAAGGCAGAGCAGGTACAATGAGCAGTTCTTC

J gene: TRBJ2-1
V gene: TRBV28
clone size: NA
D gene: TRBD2
CDR3 protein: CASTFSGGRNEQFF
CDR3 DNA: TGTGCCAGCACGTTTAGCGGGGGTCGCAATGAGCAGTTCTTC

J gene: TRBJ2-5
V gene: TRBV10-3
clone size: NA
D gene: TRBD1
CDR3 protein: CAISPADRGSQETQYF
CDR3 DNA: TGTGCCATCAGTCCCGCGGACAGGGGGAGTCAAGAGACCCAGTACTTC

J gene: TRBJ1-6
V gene: TRBV6-4
clone size: NA
D gene: NA
CDR3 protein: CASQQGENSPLHF
CDR3 DNA: TGTGCCAGCCAACAGGGAGAAAATTCACCCCTCCACTTT

J gene: TRBJ1-2
V gene: TRBV7-2
clone size: NA
D gene: NA
CDR3 protein: CASALRVYGYTF
CDR3 DNA: TGTGCCAGCGCCCTGAGGGTCTATGGCTACACCTTC

J gene: TRBJ1-2
V gene: TRBV6-1
clone size: once
D gene: NA
CDR3 protein: CASSSEEGYTF
CDR3 DNA: TGTGCCAGCAGTTCCGAGGAGGGCTACACCTTC

J gene: TRBJ2-1
V gene: TRBV7-3
clone size: NA
D gene: NA
CDR3 protein: CASSQGWAGARNEQFF
CDR3 DNA: TGTGCCAGCAGTCAAGGCTGGGCGGGGGCTCGGAATGAGCAGTTCTTC

J gene: TRBJ2-5
V gene: TRBV9
clone size: NA
D gene: NA
CDR3 protein: CASSVDQAVQETQYF
CDR3 DNA: TGTGCCAGCAGCGTAGATCAGGCAGTCCAAGAGACCCAGTACTTC

J gene: TRBJ1-2
V gene: TRBV29-1
clone size: NA
D gene: NA
CDR3 protein: CSVDVLGGREGYTF
CDR3 DNA: TGCAGCGTTGATGTGTTGGGGGGCCGAGAGGGCTACACCTTC

J gene: TRBJ2-2
V gene: TRBV9
clone size: NA
D gene: TRBD1
CDR3 protein: CASSPVETGWRTGELFF
CDR3 DNA: TGTGCCAGCAGCCCAGTGGAGACAGGGTGGAGGACCGGGGAGCTGTTTTTT

J gene: TRBJ2-3
V gene: TRBV11-2
clone size: NA
D gene: NA
CDR3 protein: CASSPSVRGDTQYF
CDR3 DNA: TGTGCCAGCAGCCCATCAGTACGTGGAGATACGCAGTATTTT

J gene: TRBJ1-1
V gene: TRBV28
clone size: NA
D gene: NA
CDR3 protein: CASSPAMNTEAFF
CDR3 DNA: TGTGCCAGCAGTCCCGCAATGAACACTGAAGCTTTCTTT

J gene: TRBJ1-1
V gene: TRBV6-6
clone size: NA
D gene: NA
CDR3 protein: CASSYPMARNTEAFF
CDR3 DNA: TGTGCCAGCAGTTACCCGATGGCCAGGAACACTGAAGCTTTCTTT

J gene: TRBJ2-3
V gene: TRBV7-3
clone size: NA
D gene: TRBD2
CDR3 protein: CASSSHPLAGITDTQYF
CDR3 DNA: TGTGCCAGCAGCTCCCACCCTCTAGCGGGGATCACAGATACGCAGTATTTT

J gene: TRBJ1-5
V gene: TRBV2
clone size: once
D gene: NA
CDR3 protein: CASLDEGGQPQHF
CDR3 DNA: TGTGCCAGCCTTGACGAGGGGGGACAGCCCCAGCATTTT

J gene: TRBJ2-2
V gene: TRBV11-3
clone size: NA
D gene: NA
CDR3 protein: CASSPTASAGELFF
CDR3 DNA: TGTGCCAGCAGCCCGACGGCGTCGGCCGGGGAGCTGTTTTTT

J gene: TRBJ2-1
V gene: TRBV27
clone size: NA
D gene: TRBD2
CDR3 protein: CASSLASGGLEQFF
CDR3 DNA: TGTGCCAGCAGTTTAGCCAGCGGGGGGCTTGAGCAGTTCTTC

J gene: TRBJ1-3
V gene: TRBV6-1
clone size: once
D gene: NA
CDR3 protein: CASSEAWGGSGGSGNTIYF
CDR3 DNA: TGTGCCAGCAGTGAAGCTTGGGGAGGGTCGGGTGGTTCTGGAAACACCATATATTTT

J gene: TRBJ2-7
V gene: TRBV5-6
clone size: NA
D gene: NA
CDR3 protein: CASSPVEGQGPYEQYF
CDR3 DNA: TGTGCCAGCAGCCCAGTTGAGGGCCAGGGACCCTACGAGCAGTACTTC

J gene: TRBJ1-5
V gene: TRBV10-1
clone size: NA
D gene: NA
CDR3 protein: CASSEEVGQPQHF
CDR3 DNA: TGCGCCAGCAGTGAGGAGGTTGGTCAGCCCCAGCATTTT

J gene: TRBJ2-3
V gene: TRBV4-1
clone size: NA
D gene: TRBD2
CDR3 protein: CASSQSGLAGGGTDTQYF
CDR3 DNA: TGCGCCAGCAGCCAGTCGGGACTAGCGGGGGGTGGGACAGATACGCAGTATTTT

J gene: TRBJ1-1
V gene: TRBV11-2
clone size: NA
D gene: NA
CDR3 protein: CASRTSRGATLEAFF
CDR3 DNA: TGTGCCAGCAGGACCTCAAGGGGGGCGACCCTTGAAGCTTTCTTT

J gene: TRBJ1-1
V gene: TRBV5-1
clone size: NA
D gene: TRBD1
CDR3 protein: CASSSQGTDTEAFF
CDR3 DNA: TGCGCCAGCAGCTCACAGGGGACGGACACTGAGGCTTTCTTT

J gene: TRBJ2-3
V gene: TRBV4-2
clone size: NA
D gene: NA
CDR3 protein: CASSQDPGRATDTQYF
CDR3 DNA: TGTGCCAGCAGCCAAGATCCGGGCAGGGCCACAGATACGCAGTATTTT

J gene: TRBJ1-2
V gene: TRBV29-1
clone size: NA
D gene: TRBD1
CDR3 protein: CSAQGQGKIYGYTF
CDR3 DNA: TGCAGCGCCCAGGGACAGGGTAAAATCTATGGCTACACCTTC

J gene: TRBJ1-5
V gene: TRBV19
clone size: NA
D gene: NA
CDR3 protein: CASSRTVDQPQHF
CDR3 DNA: TGTGCCAGTAGCCGGACAGTTGATCAGCCCCAGCATTTT

J gene: TRBJ1-5
V gene: TRBV29-1
clone size: NA
D gene: NA
CDR3 protein: CSVRGSSNQPQHF
CDR3 DNA: TGCAGCGTCAGGGGCTCGAGCAATCAGCCCCAGCATTTT

J gene: TRBJ1-3
V gene: TRBV5-1
clone size: NA
D gene: NA
CDR3 protein: CASAAGASFGNTIYF
CDR3 DNA: TGCGCCAGCGCCGCAGGGGCCTCTTTTGGAAACACCATATATTTT

J gene: TRBJ1-6
V gene: TRBV18
clone size: NA
D gene: NA
CDR3 protein: CASSPAVGENSPLHF
CDR3 DNA: TGTGCCAGCTCACCAGCGGTTGGGGAGAATTCACCCCTCCACTTT

J gene: TRBJ2-6
V gene: TRBV1
clone size: NA
D gene: NA
CDR3 protein: CTSSQDRQAGPSGANVLTF
CDR3 DNA: TGCACCAGCAGCCAAGACCGACAGGCTGGCCCGTCTGGGGCCAACGTCCTGACTTTC

J gene: TRBJ1-1
V gene: TRBV5-5
clone size: NA
D gene: NA
CDR3 protein: CASSPIGTEAFF
CDR3 DNA: TGTGCCAGCAGCCCAATAGGGACTGAAGCTTTCTTT

J gene: TRBJ2-4
V gene: TRBV19
clone size: NA
D gene: NA
CDR3 protein: CASSASRAEATKNIQYF
CDR3 DNA: TGTGCCAGTAGTGCGAGTCGGGCAGAAGCAACCAAAAACATTCAGTACTTC

J gene: TRBJ2-3
V gene: TRBV11-2
clone size: NA
D gene: NA
CDR3 protein: CASSLLGPSTDTQYF
CDR3 DNA: TGTGCCAGCAGCTTACTAGGACCTAGCACAGATACGCAGTATTTT

J gene: TRBJ2-1
V gene: TRBV9
clone size: NA
D gene: TRBD1
CDR3 protein: CASSVRDRVNEQFF
CDR3 DNA: TGTGCCAGCAGCGTACGTGACAGGGTTAATGAGCAGTTCTTC

J gene: TRBJ2-2
V gene: TRBV19
clone size: NA
D gene: NA
CDR3 protein: CASIPRDSRHTGELFF
CDR3 DNA: TGTGCCAGTATCCCTCGGGATTCCCGTCACACCGGGGAGCTGTTTTTT

J gene: TRBJ1-1
V gene: TRBV11-2
clone size: NA
D gene: TRBD1
CDR3 protein: CASSLVTGGKGEAFF
CDR3 DNA: TGTGCCAGCAGCTTAGTAACAGGGGGGAAAGGTGAAGCTTTCTTT